The count of the clone carrying this T cell receptor (beta chain) is one. Its specificity is unknown. V was clipped by 5 bases and J by 4 bases, with 14 bases between them. This CDR3 has 15 amino acids. Germline assignment: CDR1 MNHEY and CDR2 SVGAGI. TCRdb's copy holds only in-frame clones and misses some; the assay was immunoSEQ multiplex PCR. Of around 64,000 clones in the sample, roughly 90% were seen once. This entry belongs to a study of T cells in localized non-small cell lung cancer. Study-level findings and limits: In the blood, greater T cell density corresponded to longer overall survival. Uninvolved adjacent lung had more T cell clonality than any other tissue, topping tumor. Sequencing was restricted to one tumor region; therefore, heterogeneity remains possible. Appearance in adjacent lung was seen for a median approximately 58 of the top 100 tumor clones.

The chain links TRBV6-5 to TRBJ2-2; D is perhaps TRBD2 (6 bases). The TCR comes from a man aged 40 to 75 with stage I lung adenocarcinoma. Sequencing used peripheral blood, obtained before any cancer treatment. Here the CDR3 reads CASSPMAGSTGELFF. The CDR3 DNA reads TGTGCCAGCAGTCCCATGGCGGGAAGCACCGGGGAGCTGTTTTTT.